This section outlines one T cell receptor (beta chain) sequence together with its context. Its target is unknown. The data belong to a study of T cell responses to AZD1222 COVID-19 vaccine. Study-wide context: Combined were second doses at about 4 or about 12 weeks. Study-level findings and limits: The study found vaccine-associated CD4 TCRs spanning spike, dominant at 160-218 and 743-854. With two AZD1222 doses given, Spike-specific TCR breadth and depth both rose. Most donors were white British and more were female, and clonal diversity was possibly underestimated.

Germline CDR1 and CDR2: MNHNS and SASEGT. The CDR3 contains 15 residues. J was trimmed by 2 bases and V by 2 bases; bases with no gene match: 3. Some clones are missing from TCRdb's copy, which holds only in-frame ones; the method was immunoSEQ multiplex PCR. The table includes around 100,000 clones, roughly 91% detected once. The specimen was peripheral blood, collected on day 0 of AZD1222 vaccination. The sequence was collected from an adult in good health. This sequence joins TRBV6-1 and TRBJ1-5; 7 bases are a match to TRBD1. The CDR3 sequence is CASSEQGGGNQPQHF. The DNA for the CDR3 is TGTGCCAGCAGTGAACAAGGGGGCGGCAATCAGCCCCAGCATTTT.